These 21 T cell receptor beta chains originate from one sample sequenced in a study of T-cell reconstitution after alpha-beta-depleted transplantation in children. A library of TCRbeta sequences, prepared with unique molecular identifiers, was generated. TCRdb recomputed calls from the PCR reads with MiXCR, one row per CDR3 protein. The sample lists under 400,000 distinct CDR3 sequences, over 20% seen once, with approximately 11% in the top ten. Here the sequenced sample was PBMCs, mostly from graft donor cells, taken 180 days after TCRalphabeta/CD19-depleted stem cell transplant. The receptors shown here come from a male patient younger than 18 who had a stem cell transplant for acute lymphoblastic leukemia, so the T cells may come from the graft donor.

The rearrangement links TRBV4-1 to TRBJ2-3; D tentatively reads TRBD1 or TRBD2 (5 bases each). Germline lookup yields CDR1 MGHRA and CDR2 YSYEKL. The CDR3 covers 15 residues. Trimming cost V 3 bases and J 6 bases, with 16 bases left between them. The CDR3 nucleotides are TGCGCCAGCAGCCAGGGCATTAGCGAGGGGGATACGCAGTATTTT. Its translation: CASSQGISEGDTQYF.

CDR3 bases: TGCAGTGCTACCAGATCCTACGAGCAGTACTTC. Amino acids: CSATRSYEQYF. V usage is TRBV20-1 and J usage is TRBJ2-7; D gene uncertain. From germline, CDR1 is DFQATT and CDR2 SNEGSKA (reference sequence). Trimming shortened V by 4 bases and J by 1 base, and 5 bases separated the two germline ends. The CDR3 spans 11 residues.

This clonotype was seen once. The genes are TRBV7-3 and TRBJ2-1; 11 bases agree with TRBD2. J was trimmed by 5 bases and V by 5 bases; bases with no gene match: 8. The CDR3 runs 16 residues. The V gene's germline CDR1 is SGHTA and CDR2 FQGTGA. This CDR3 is CASSPQGSGRDNEQFF. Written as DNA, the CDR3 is TGTGCCAGCAGCCCCCAGGGTAGCGGGAGGGACAATGAGCAGTTCTTC.

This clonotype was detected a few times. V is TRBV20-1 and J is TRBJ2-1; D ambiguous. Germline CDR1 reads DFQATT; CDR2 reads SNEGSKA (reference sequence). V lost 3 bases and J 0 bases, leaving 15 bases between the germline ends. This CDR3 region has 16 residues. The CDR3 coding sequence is TGCAGTGCTAGGGCACGGTGGACCAGCTCCTACAATGAGCAGTTCTTC. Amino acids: CSARARWTSSYNEQFF.

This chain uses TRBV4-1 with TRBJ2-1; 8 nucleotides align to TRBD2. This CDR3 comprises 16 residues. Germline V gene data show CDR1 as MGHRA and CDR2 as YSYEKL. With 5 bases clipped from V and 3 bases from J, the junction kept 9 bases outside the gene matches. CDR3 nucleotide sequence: TGCGCCAGCAGCTCACGAGCGGGAGTCTACTACAATGAGCAGTTCTTC. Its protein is CASSSRAGVYYNEQFF.

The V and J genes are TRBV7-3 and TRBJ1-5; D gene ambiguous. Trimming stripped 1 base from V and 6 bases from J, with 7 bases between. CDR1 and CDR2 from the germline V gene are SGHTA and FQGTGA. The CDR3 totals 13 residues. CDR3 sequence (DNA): TGTGCCAGCAGCTTAATGGGAGGTCAGCCCCAGCATTTT. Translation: CASSLMGGQPQHF. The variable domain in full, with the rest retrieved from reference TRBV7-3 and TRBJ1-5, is GAGVSQTPSNKVTEKGKYVELRCDPISGHTALYWYRQSLGQGPEFLIYFQGTGAADDSGLPNDRFFAVRPEGSVSTLKIQRTERGDSAVYLCASSLMGGQPQHFGDGTRLSIL.

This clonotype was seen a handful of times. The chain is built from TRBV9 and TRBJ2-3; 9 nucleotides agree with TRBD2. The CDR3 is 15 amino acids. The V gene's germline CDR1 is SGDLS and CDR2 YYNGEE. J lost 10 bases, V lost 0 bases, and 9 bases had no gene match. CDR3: CASSVGRREREAQYF. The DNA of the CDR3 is TGTGCCAGCAGCGTAGGAAGGCGGGAGCGGGAGGCGCAGTATTTT.

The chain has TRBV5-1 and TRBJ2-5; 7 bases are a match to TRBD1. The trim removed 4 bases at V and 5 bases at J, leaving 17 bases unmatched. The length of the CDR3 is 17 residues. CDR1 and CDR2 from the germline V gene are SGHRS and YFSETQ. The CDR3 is CASSQKINRGQLETQYF. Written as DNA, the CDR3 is TGCGCCAGCAGCCAAAAAATCAATAGGGGGCAGTTGGAGACCCAGTACTTC.

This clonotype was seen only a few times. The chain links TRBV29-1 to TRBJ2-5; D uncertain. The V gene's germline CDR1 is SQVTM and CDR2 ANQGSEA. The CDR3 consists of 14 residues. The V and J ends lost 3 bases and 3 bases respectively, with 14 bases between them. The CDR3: CSVEDWAGKETQYF. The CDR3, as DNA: TGCAGCGTTGAGGATTGGGCCGGTAAAGAGACCCAGTACTTC.

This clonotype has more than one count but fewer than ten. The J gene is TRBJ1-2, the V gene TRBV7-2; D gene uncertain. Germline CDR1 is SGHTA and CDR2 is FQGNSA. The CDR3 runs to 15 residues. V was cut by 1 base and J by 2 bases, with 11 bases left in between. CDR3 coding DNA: TGTGCCAGCAGCTTAGTCGGAGGAACAAACTATGGCTACACCTTC. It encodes CASSLVGGTNYGYTF.

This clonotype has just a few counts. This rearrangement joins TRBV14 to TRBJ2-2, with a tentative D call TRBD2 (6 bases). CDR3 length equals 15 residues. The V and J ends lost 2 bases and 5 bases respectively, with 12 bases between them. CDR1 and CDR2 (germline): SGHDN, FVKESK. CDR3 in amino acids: CASSQSLRGTGELFF. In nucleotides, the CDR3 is TGTGCCAGCAGCCAATCTCTCCGGGGGACCGGGGAGCTGTTTTTT. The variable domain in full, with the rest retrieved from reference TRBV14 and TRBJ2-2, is EAGVTQFPSHSVIEKGQTVTLRCDPISGHDNLYWYRRVMGKEIKFLLHFVKESKQDESGMPNNRFLAERTGGTYSTLKVQPAELEDSGVYFCASSQSLRGTGELFFGEGSRLTVL.

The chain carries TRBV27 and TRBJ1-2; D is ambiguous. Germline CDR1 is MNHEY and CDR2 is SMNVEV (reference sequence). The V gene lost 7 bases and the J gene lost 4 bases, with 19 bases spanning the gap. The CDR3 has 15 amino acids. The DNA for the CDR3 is TGTGCCAGCACCAACCGTGGGTCCTCACGCTATGGCTACACCTTC. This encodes CASTNRGSSRYGYTF.

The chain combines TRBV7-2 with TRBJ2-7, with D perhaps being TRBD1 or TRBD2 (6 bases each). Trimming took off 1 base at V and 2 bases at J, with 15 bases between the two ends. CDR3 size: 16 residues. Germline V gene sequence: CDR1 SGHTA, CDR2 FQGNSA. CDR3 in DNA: TGTGCCAGCAGCTTAGTAGGGGGGCGGGTACCCTACGAGCAGTACTTC. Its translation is CASSLVGGRVPYEQYF.

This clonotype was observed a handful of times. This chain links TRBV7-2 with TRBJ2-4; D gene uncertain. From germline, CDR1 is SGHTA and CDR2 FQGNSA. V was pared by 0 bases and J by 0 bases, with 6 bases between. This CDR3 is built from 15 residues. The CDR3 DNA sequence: TGTGCCAGCAGCTTAGCCGGGTCAGCCAAAAACATTCAGTACTTC. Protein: CASSLAGSAKNIQYF.

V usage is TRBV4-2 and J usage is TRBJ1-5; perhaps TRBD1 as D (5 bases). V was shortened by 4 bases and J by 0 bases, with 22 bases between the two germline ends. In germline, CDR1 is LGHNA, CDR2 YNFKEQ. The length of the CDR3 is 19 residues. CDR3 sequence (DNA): TGTGCCAGCAGCCCCGAGGGTTTGACAGCCGGGTATAGCAATCAGCCCCAGCATTTT. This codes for CASSPEGLTAGYSNQPQHF.

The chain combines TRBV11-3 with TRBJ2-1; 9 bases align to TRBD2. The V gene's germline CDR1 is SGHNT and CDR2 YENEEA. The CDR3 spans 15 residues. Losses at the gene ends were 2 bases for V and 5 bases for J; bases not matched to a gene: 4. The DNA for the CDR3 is TGTGCCAGCAGCTTAAGGCTAGCGGGGCACAATGAGCAGTTCTTC. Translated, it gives CASSLRLAGHNEQFF.

In DNA form, the CDR3 reads TGTGCCATCAAGGGACTAGCGAGCCACACAGATACGCAGTATTTT. Translated: CAIKGLASHTDTQYF. The V call is TRBV10-3, the J call TRBJ2-3; 10 nucleotides agree with TRBD2. The CDR3 is 15 residues long. With V trimmed by 7 bases and J by 2 bases, 6 bases remained unmatched. Germline V lookup: CDR1 ENHRY, CDR2 SYGVKD.

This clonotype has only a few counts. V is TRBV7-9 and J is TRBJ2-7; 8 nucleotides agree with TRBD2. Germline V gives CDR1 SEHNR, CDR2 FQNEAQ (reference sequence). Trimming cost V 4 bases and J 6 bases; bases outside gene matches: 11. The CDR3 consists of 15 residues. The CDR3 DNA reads TGTGCCAGCAGCTCCGGGGGGGGTGTATCGTCCGAGCAGTACTTC. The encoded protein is CASSSGGGVSSEQYF.

CDR3 sequence (DNA): TGTGCCAGCAGTGAACCGGCGGGAGGACCAGATACGCAGTATTTT. This sequence encodes CASSEPAGGPDTQYF. This sequence joins TRBV6-1 and TRBJ2-3; TRBD2 agrees at 8 bases. Germline loops: CDR1 MNHNS, CDR2 SASEGT. With V trimmed by 2 bases and J by 4 bases, 5 bases remained unmatched. The CDR3 totals 15 residues.

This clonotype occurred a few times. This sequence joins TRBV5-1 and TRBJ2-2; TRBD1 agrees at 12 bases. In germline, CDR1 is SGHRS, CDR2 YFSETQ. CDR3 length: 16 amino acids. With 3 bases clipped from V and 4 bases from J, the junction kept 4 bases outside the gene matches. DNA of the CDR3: TGCGCCAGCAGCTCGGGACAGGGGGCCGGCACCGGGGAGCTGTTTTTT. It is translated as CASSSGQGAGTGELFF.

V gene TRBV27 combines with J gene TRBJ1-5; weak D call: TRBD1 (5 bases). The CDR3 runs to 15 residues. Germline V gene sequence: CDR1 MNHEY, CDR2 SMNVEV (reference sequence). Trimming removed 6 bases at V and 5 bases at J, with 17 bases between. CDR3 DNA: TGTGCCAGCAGCCCAAGAGGGACCAAGGATCAGCCCCAGCATTTT. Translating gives CASSPRGTKDQPQHF.